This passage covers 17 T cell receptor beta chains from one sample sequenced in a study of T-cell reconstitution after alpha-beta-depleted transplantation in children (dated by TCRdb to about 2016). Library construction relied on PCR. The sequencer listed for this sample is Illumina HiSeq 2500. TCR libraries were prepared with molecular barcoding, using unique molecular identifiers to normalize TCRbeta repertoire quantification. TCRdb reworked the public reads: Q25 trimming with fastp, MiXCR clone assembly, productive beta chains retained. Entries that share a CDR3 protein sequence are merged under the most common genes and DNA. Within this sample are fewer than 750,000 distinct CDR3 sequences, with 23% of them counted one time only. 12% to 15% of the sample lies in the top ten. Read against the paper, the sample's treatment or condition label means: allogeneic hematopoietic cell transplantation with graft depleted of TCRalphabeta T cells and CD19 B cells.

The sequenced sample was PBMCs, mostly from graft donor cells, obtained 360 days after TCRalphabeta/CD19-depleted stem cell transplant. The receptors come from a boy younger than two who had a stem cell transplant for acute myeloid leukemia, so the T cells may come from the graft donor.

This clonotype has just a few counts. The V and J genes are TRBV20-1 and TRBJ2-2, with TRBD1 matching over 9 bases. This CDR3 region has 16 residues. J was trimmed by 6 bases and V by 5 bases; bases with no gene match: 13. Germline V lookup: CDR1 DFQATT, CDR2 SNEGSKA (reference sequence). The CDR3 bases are TGCAGTGCTGGACTTGGGACAGGGTTTACTCCCGGGGAGCTGTTTTTT. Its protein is CSAGLGTGFTPGELFF.

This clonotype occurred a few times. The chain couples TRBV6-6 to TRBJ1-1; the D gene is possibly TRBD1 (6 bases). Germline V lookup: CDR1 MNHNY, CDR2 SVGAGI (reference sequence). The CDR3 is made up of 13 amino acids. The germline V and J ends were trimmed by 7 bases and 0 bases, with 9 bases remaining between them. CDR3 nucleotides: TGTGCCAGCATGGGGGCGATGAACACTGAAGCTTTCTTT. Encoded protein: CASMGAMNTEAFF.

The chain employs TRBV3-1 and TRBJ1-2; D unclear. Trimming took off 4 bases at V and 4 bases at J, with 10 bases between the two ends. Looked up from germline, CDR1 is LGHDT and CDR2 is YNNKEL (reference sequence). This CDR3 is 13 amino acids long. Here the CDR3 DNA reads TGTGCCAGCAGCCCCCGGTTTGGCTATGGCTACACCTTC. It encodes CASSPRFGYGYTF.

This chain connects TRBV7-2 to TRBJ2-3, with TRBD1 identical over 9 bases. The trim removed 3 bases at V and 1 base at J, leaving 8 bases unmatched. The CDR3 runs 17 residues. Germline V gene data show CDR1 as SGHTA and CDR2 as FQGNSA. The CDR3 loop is CASSLKYRGQGTDTQYF. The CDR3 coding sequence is TGTGCCAGCAGCTTGAAATACAGGGGGCAGGGCACAGATACGCAGTATTTT. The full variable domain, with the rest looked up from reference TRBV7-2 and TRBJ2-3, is GAGVSQSPSNKVTEKGKDVELRCDPISGHTALYWYRQSLGQGLEFLIYFQGNSAPDKSGLPSDRFSAERTGGSVSTLTIQRTQQEDSAVYLCASSLKYRGQGTDTQYFGPGTRLTVL.

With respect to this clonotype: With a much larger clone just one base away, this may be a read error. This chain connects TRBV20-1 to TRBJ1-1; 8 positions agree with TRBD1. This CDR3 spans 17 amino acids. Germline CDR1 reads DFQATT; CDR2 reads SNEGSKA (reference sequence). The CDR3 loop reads CSARDPRGRTPNTEAYF. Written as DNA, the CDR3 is TGCAGTGCTAGAGACCCCAGGGGGCGCACCCCGAACACTGAAGCTTACTTT.

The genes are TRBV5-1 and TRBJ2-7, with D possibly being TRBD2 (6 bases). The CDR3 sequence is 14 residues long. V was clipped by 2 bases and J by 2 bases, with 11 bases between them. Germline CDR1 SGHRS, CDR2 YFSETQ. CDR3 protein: CASSLGLNTYEQYV. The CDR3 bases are TGCGCCAGCAGCTTAGGACTAAACACCTACGAGCAGTACGTC.

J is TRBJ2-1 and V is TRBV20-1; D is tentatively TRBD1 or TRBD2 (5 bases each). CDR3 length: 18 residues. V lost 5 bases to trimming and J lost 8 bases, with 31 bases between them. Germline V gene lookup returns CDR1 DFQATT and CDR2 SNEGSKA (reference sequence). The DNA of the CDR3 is TGCAGTGCTGAGGGCTTGGCAGGACACTACATCACTACCGATGAGCAGTTCTTC. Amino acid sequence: CSAEGLAGHYITTDEQFF.

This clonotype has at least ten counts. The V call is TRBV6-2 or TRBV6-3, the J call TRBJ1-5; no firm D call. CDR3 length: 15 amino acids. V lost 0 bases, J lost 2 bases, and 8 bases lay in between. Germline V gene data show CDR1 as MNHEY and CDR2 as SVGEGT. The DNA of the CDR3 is TGTGCCAGCAGTTACTCGGGAGTTGGCAATCAGCCCCAGCATTTT. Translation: CASSYSGVGNQPQHF.

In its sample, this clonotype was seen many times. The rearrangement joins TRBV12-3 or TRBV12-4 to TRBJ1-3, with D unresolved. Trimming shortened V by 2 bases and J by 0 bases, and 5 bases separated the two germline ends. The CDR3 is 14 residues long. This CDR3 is CASSLSASGNTIYF. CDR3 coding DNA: TGTGCCAGCAGTTTAAGCGCCTCTGGAAACACCATATATTTT.

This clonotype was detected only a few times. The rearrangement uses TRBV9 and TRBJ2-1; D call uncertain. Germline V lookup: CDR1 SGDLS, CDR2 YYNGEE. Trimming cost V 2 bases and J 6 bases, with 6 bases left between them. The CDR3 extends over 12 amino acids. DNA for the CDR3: TGTGCCAGCAGCGTGGAGATCAATGAGCAGTTCTTC. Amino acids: CASSVEINEQFF.

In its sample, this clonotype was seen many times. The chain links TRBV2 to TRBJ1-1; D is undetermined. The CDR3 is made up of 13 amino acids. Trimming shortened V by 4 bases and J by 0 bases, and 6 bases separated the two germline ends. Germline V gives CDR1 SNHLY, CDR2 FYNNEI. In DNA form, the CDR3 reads TGTGCCAGCAGTGGAGAGGTGAACACTGAAGCTTTCTTT. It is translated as CASSGEVNTEAFF.

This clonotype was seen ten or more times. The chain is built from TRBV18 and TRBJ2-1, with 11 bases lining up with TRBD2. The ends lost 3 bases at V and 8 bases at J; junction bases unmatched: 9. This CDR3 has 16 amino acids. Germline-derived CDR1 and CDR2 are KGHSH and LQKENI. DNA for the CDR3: TGTGCCAGCTCACCGTTTACTAGCGGGGGTTTGGATGAGCAGTTCTTC. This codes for CASSPFTSGGLDEQFF.

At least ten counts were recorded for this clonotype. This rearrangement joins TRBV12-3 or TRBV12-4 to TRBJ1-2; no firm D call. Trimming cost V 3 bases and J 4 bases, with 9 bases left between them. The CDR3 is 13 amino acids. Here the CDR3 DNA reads TGTGCCAGCAGTTTTGGCCCCCTCTATGGCTACACCTTC. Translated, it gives CASSFGPLYGYTF.

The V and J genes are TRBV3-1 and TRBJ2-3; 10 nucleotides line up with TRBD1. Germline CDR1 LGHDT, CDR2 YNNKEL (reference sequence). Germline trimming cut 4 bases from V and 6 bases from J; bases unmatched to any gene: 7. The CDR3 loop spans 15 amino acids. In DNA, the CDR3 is TGTGCCAGCAGCCTCGGGACAGGGGTAGCGGATACGCAGTATTTT. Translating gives CASSLGTGVADTQYF.

CDR3 protein: CASSLERDGGAYQYF. CDR3 DNA: TGTGCCAGCAGCTTAGAACGAGACGGGGGGGCCTATCAGTACTTC. The gene calls are TRBV7-8 and TRBJ2-4, with 8 bases matching TRBD2. This CDR3 has 15 residues. Per germline, CDR1 SGHVS and CDR2 FQNEAQ. V shed 1 base, J shed 12 bases, and the junction held 11 bases outside the gene matches.

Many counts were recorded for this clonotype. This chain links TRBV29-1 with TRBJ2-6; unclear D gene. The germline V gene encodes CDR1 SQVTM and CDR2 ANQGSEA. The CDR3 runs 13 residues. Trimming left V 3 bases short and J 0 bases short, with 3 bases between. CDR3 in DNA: TGCAGCGTTGAGGTCTCTGGGGCCAACGTCCTGACTTTC. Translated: CSVEVSGANVLTF.

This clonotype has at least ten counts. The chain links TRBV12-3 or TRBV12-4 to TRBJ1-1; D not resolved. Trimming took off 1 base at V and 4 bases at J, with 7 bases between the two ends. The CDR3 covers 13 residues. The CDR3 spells CASSLGTLTEAFF. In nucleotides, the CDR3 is TGTGCCAGCAGTTTAGGGACCCTCACTGAAGCTTTCTTT.